Described below is a single T cell receptor (beta chain) sequence and its context. Germline lookup yields CDR1 LNHDA and CDR2 SQIVND (reference sequence). The CDR3 is 15 amino acids. Germline trimming cut 4 bases from V and 4 bases from J; bases unmatched to any gene: 9. This record comes from a study of OX40 agonist ivuxolimab in advanced cancers. Profiled with immunoSEQ multiplex PCR; TCRdb holds only in-frame clones, not every one. The sample has 50,000 or so clones; about 88% are singletons. Here the sequenced sample was CD4+ or CD8+ T cells sorted from blood, taken in a trial of the OX40 agonist ivuxolimab. V gene TRBV19 combines with J gene TRBJ2-5; 7 bases match TRBD1. The origin of this receptor is an adult with an advanced solid tumor such as melanoma, head and neck, liver or kidney cancer. CDR3 DNA: TGTGCCAGTAGTAGGGGACAGTCAGGGGGAGAGACCCAGTACTTC. Amino acid sequence: CASSRGQSGGETQYF.